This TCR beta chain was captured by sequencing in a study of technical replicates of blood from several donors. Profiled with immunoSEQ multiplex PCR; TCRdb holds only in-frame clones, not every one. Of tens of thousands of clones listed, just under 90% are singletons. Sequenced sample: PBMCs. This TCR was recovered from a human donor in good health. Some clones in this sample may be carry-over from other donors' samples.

In DNA form, the CDR3 reads TGTGCCAGCAGCCAACCTCCAGGATACTACGAGCAGTACTTC. It codes for CASSQPPGYYEQYF. The chain uses TRBV27 and TRBJ2-7; D gene ambiguous. The CDR3 has 14 amino acids. Germline V gene sequence: CDR1 MNHEY, CDR2 SMNVEV (reference sequence). V was clipped by 6 bases and J by 3 bases, with 15 bases between them.